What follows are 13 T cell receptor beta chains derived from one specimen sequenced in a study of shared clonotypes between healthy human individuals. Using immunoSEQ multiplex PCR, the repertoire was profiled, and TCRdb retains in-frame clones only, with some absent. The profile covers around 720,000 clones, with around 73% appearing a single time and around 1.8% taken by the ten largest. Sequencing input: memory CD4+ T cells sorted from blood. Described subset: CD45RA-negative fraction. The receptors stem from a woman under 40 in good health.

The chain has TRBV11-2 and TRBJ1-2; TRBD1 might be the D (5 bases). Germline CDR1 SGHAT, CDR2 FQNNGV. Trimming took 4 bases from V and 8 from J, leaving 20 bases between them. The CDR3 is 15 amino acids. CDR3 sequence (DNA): TGTGCCAGCAGCTCCTCGGTGTGGAGGGGCCTGGGCTACACCTTC. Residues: CASSSSVWRGLGYTF.

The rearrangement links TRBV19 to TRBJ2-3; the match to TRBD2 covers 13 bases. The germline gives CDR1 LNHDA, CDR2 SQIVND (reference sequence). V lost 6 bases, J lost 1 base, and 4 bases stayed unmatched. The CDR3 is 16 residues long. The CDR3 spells CASRETSGRGTDTQYF. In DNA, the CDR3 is TGTGCCAGTAGAGAAACTAGCGGGAGGGGCACAGATACGCAGTATTTT. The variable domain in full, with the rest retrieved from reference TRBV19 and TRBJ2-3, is DGGITQSPKYLFRKEGQNVTLSCEQNLNHDAMYWYRQDPGQGLRLIYYSQIVNDFQKGDIAEGYSVSREKKESFPLTVTSAQKNPTAFYLCASRETSGRGTDTQYFGPGTRLTVL.

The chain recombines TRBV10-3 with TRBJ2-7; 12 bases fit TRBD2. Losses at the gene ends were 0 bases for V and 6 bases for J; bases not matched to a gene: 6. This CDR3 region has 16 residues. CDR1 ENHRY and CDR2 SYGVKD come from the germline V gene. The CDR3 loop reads CAISESLAGGPSEQYF. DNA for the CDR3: TGTGCCATCAGTGAGTCGCTAGCGGGAGGGCCCTCCGAGCAGTACTTC.

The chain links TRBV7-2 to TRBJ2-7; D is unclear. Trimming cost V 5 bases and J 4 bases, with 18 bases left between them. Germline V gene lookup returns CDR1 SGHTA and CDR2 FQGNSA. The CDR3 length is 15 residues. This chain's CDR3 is CASSLEIASPYEQYF. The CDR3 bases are TGTGCCAGCAGCCTAGAAATAGCTTCCCCATACGAGCAGTACTTC.

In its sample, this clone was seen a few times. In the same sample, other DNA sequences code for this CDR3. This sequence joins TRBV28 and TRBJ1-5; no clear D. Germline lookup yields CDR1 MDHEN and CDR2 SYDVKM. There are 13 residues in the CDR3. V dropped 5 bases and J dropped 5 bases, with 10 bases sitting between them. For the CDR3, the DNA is TGTGCCAGCAGTCCCTACAGTGATCAGCCCCAGCATTTT. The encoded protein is CASSPYSDQPQHF.

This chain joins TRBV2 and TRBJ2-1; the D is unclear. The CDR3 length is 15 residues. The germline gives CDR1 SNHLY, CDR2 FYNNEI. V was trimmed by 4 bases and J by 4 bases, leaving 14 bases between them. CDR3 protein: CASSAPQPAYNEQFF. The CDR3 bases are TGTGCCAGCAGTGCGCCTCAACCCGCGTACAATGAGCAGTTCTTC.

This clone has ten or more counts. CDR3: CASSSSSGQTYEQYF. CDR3 in DNA: TGTGCCAGCAGCTCCAGTAGTGGTCAGACCTACGAGCAGTACTTC. The genes are TRBV5-4 and TRBJ2-7; no clear D gene. Between the trimmed V and J ends, which lost 3 bases and 2 bases, there was a span of 15 bases. The CDR3 length is 15 residues. In germline, CDR1 is SGHNT, CDR2 YYREEE (reference sequence).

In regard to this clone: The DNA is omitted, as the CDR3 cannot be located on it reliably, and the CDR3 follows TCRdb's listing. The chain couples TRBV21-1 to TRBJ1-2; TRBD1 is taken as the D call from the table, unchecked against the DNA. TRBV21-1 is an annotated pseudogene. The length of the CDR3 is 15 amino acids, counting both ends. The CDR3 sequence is CASSKIVGVGNGYTF.

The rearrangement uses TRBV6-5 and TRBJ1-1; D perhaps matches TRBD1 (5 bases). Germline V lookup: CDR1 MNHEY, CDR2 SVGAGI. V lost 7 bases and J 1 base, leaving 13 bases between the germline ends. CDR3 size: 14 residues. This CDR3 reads CASTYTRGNTEAFF. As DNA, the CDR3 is TGTGCCAGCACCTATACGAGGGGGAACACTGAAGCTTTCTTT.

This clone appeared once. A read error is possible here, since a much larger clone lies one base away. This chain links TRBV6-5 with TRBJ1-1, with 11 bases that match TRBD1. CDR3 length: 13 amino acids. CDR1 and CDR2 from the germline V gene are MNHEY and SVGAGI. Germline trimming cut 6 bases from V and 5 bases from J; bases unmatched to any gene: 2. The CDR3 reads CASRGQGETEAFF. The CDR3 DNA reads TGTGCCAGCAGGGGACAGGGGGAAACTGAAGCTTTCTTT.

The CDR3 sequence: CASSFGGVVNYGYTF. The CDR3 bases are TGTGCCAGCAGCTTCGGCGGGGTTGTAAACTATGGCTACACCTTC. This sequence joins TRBV11-2 and TRBJ1-2, with D uncertain. The germline V and J ends were trimmed by 3 bases and 2 bases, with 13 bases remaining between them. Per germline, CDR1 SGHAT and CDR2 FQNNGV. The CDR3 consists of 15 residues.

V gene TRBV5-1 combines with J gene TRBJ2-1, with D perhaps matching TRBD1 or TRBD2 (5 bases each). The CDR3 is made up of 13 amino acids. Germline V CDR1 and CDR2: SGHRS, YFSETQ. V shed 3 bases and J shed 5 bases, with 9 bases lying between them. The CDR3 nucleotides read TGCGCCAGCAGCTGGGACCGAAACAATGAGCAGTTCTTC. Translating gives CASSWDRNNEQFF. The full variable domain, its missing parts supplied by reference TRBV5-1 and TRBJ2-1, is KAGVTQTPRYLIKTRGQQVTLSCSPISGHRSVSWYQQTPGQGLQFLFEYFSETQRNKGNFPGRFSGRQFSNSRSEMNVSTLELGDSALYLCASSWDRNNEQFFGPGTRLTVL.

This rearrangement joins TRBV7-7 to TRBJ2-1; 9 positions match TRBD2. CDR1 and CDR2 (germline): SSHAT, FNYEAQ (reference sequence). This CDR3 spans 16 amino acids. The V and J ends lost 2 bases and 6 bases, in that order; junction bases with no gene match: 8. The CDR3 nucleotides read TGTGCCAGCAGCTTAACTCATCGGACTAGCGCCAATGAGCAGTTCTTC. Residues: CASSLTHRTSANEQFF. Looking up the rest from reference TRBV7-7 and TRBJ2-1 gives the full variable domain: GAGVSQSPRYKVTKRGQDVTLRCDPISSHATLYWYQQALGQGPEFLTYFNYEAQPDKSGLPSDRFSAERPEGSISTLTIQRTEQRDSAMYRCASSLTHRTSANEQFFGPGTRLTVL.